The TCR beta chain described here comes from a study of T cells in Graves' hyperthyroidism and ophthalmopathy. Study context: Peripheral blood sampling occurred at initial diagnosis, before any treatment.

Amplification targeted TCR beta CDR3 regions from RNA transcripts. Using the HTBI primer set, a first-round RT-PCR was run on the TCR CDR3. TCRdb reprocessed the multiplex PCR reads with MiXCR, giving one entry per CDR3 protein. This table holds fewer than 400,000 distinct CDR3 sequences, 25% found once. CDR3 length: 16 residues. V was pared by 0 bases and J by 8 bases, with 17 bases between. Study results and limitations: Most thyroid clonotypes expanded above 0.001 appeared in blood too.

This clonotype was seen many times. Its antigen is unidentified. The sequenced sample consisted of blood. V usage is TRBV12-3 or TRBV12-4 and J usage is TRBJ2-1; a possible D gene is TRBD2 (6 bases). The clonotype comes from a man aged 50 to 60 with Graves' hyperthyroidism. The CDR3 nucleotides are TGTGCCAGCAGTTTAGCGGGAGGCCCCACGGGCGATGAGCAGTTCTTC. This sequence encodes CASSLAGGPTGDEQFF.